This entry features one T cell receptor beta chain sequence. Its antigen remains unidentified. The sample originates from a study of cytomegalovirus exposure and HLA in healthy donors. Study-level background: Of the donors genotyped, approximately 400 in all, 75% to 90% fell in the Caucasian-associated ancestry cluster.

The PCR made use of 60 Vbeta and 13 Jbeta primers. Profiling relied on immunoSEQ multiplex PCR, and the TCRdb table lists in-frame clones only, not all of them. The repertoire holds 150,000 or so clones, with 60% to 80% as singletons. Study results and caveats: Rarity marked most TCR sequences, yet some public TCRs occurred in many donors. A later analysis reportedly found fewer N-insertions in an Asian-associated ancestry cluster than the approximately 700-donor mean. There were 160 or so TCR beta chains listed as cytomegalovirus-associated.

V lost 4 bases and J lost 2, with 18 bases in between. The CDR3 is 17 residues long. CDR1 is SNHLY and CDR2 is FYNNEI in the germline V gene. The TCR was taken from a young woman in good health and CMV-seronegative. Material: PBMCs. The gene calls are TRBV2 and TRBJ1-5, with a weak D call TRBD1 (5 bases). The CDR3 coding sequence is TGTGCCAGCAGTGCCCCTCGGGGGGACCTGCGCAATCAGCCCCAGCATTTT. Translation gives CASSAPRGDLRNQPQHF.